The clone carrying this TCR beta chain has ten or more counts. What it recognizes is unknown. Busulfan-fludarabine conditioning, marrow transplant, and cyclophosphamide on days +3 and +4 were administered. These data come from a study of T cells after posttransplantation cyclophosphamide. General study points: Skin or GI-infiltrating T cells shared few TRB sequences with blood. Recipient CMV seropositivity and CMV reactivation strongly tracked TRB clonality.

Germline V lookup: CDR1 LNHDA, CDR2 SQIVND (reference sequence). V was pared by 7 bases and J by 8 bases, with 11 bases of the junction left unmatched. The CDR3 is 15 amino acids. Repertoires were generated with immunoSEQ multiplex PCR, while TCRdb's copy carries only in-frame clones and drops some. The profile covers roughly 7,400 clones, none occurring a single time. The J gene is TRBJ2-1, the V gene TRBV19, with 10 bases matching TRBD2. Sequencing used PBMCs, obtained after allogeneic stem cell transplant with posttransplant cyclophosphamide. This clonotype was sampled from a female patient aged 50-59 years who received an allogeneic stem cell transplant from a related donor, was CMV-positive, and had no GVHD. Some T cells may be transferred from the graft donor. CDR3 loop: CASIPPGTSDHEQFF. The DNA of the CDR3 is TGTGCCAGTATACCCCCCGGGACTAGCGATCATGAGCAGTTCTTC.